This TCR beta chain was sequenced for a study of cytomegalovirus exposure and HLA in healthy donors. On this clone: The antigen is not known.

The CDR3 has 15 residues. V shed 2 bases and J 2 bases; nucleotides not matched to a gene: 5. In germline, CDR1 is SGHRS, CDR2 YFSETQ. General study results and limits: Later analysis placed DRB1 highest and HLA-C lowest in TCR association rates, which differed by HLA locus.

Primers for the PCR totalled 60 Vbeta and 13 Jbeta. Clones were read by immunoSEQ multiplex PCR, and TCRdb kept only the in-frame ones, dropping some. The profile covers 90,000 to 150,000 clones, with roughly 77% appearing a single time and less than 2% taken by the ten largest. The J gene is TRBJ2-5, the V gene TRBV5-1; TRBD1 matches 8 bases. The TCR originated in a man in his forties in good health and CMV-seronegative. Material: PBMCs. The CDR3 sequence is CASSFYRGRQETQYF. The CDR3 DNA sequence: TGCGCCAGCAGCTTCTACAGGGGGAGACAAGAGACCCAGTACTTC.